These 15 T cell receptor beta chains came from one sample sequenced in a study of response to subunit inactivated influenza vaccine. MiXCR, run by TCRdb on the RT-PCR reads, gives a single entry per CDR3 protein. The data show 450,000 to 600,000 distinct CDR3 sequences, approximately 15% seen once. This sample comprised CD4+ T cells sorted from PBMCs, obtained 23 to 25 months after vaccination. The source is a man aged 50-75 years who received an inactivated influenza vaccine.

V gene TRBV29-1 combines with J gene TRBJ1-2; D is unclear. Germline V gene sequence: CDR1 SQVTM, CDR2 ANQGSEA. The CDR3 is 12 amino acids. V was clipped by 6 bases and J by 6 bases, with 14 bases between them. CDR3 sequence (DNA): TGCAGCGTGATGGCGGTGATGAATGGCTACACCTTC. It codes for CSVMAVMNGYTF.

This clonotype was counted between two and nine times. The rearrangement links TRBV4-1 to TRBJ1-3; TRBD1 matches at 11 bases. This CDR3 contains 19 residues. Germline values: CDR1 MGHRA, CDR2 YSYEKL. V shed 3 bases, J shed 0 bases, and the junction held 10 bases outside the gene matches. The CDR3 region has the DNA TGCGCCAGCAGCCACAACCGGGACAGGGGGTTCCGCTCTGGAAACACCATATATTTT. Amino acids: CASSHNRDRGFRSGNTIYF.

The J gene is TRBJ1-2, the V gene TRBV20-1; D gene ambiguous. This CDR3 comprises 13 residues. V shed 6 bases and J shed 2 bases, with 13 bases lying between them. The germline CDR1 and CDR2 sequences are DFQATT and SNEGSKA (reference sequence). The CDR3 is CSASGQPNYGYTF. The CDR3 region has the DNA TGCAGTGCCAGCGGCCAGCCGAACTATGGCTACACCTTC.

This clonotype was found a few times. This chain uses TRBV5-1 with TRBJ2-5, with 7 bases lining up with TRBD2. V trimming: 3 bases; J trimming: 2 bases; junction bases outside the gene matches: 10. Germline loops: CDR1 SGHRS, CDR2 YFSETQ. The CDR3 has 16 residues. The CDR3 DNA is TGCGCCAGCAGCTGGCCTCGAGCGGGGACTCAAGAGACCCAGTACTTC. Its protein is CASSWPRAGTQETQYF.

This clonotype was counted at least ten times. The V and J genes are TRBV4-2 and TRBJ2-1, with D unresolved. The V end lost 3 bases, the J end lost 5 bases, and 11 bases lay between the germline ends. Per germline, CDR1 LGHNA and CDR2 YNFKEQ. The CDR3 spans 14 residues. The CDR3 is CASSHDFGNNEQFF. CDR3 nucleotides: TGTGCCAGCAGCCATGACTTTGGGAACAATGAGCAGTTCTTC.

This clonotype was seen once. The J gene is TRBJ2-1, the V gene TRBV21-1; TRBD1, as called in the table, went unchecked against the DNA. TRBV21-1 is shown as a pseudogene. The CDR3 has 14 residues. The CDR3 here is CASSFETGFNEQFF. The CDR3 DNA follows: TGTGCCAGCAGCTTTGAGACAGGGTTTAATGAGCAGTTCTTC.

The chain uses TRBV11-2 and TRBJ1-4; 12 bases line up with TRBD1. Losses at the gene ends were 5 bases for V and 8 bases for J; bases not matched to a gene: 18. This CDR3 is 19 amino acids long. Germline V gene data show CDR1 as SGHAT and CDR2 as FQNNGV. CDR3 DNA: TGTGCCAGCAGCCCGAGGGGACAGGGGGCGAGAAAGCTTGAAGAAAAACTGTTTTTT. Its protein product is CASSPRGQGARKLEEKLFF.

This clonotype was found a few times. This rearrangement joins TRBV20-1 to TRBJ2-1; D is undetermined. Trimming stripped 2 bases from V and 3 bases from J, with 17 bases between. CDR1 is DFQATT and CDR2 is SNEGSKA in the germline V gene (reference sequence). CDR3 length: 16 amino acids. CDR3 DNA sequence: TGCAGTGCTAGACCAGCTCGAGGATTCAGCTACAATGAGCAGTTCTTC. Translated, it gives CSARPARGFSYNEQFF.

The chain couples TRBV28 to TRBJ1-5; TRBD1 is a possible D gene (6 bases). Germline V gives CDR1 MDHEN, CDR2 SYDVKM. This CDR3 comprises 15 residues. Trimming stripped 3 bases from V and 3 bases from J, with 12 bases between. CDR3: CASSFNDRPNQPQHF. In nucleotides, the CDR3 is TGTGCCAGCAGTTTTAACGACAGGCCCAATCAGCCCCAGCATTTT.

This clonotype has more than one count but fewer than ten. The chain is built from TRBV4-2 and TRBJ2-1, with TRBD2 identical over 10 bases. The V segment lost 5 bases and the J segment 7 bases; nucleotides outside the gene matches: 23. Germline CDR1 LGHNA, CDR2 YNFKEQ. The CDR3 contains 20 residues. The CDR3 is CASSAPRAGTASGRMNEQFF. The CDR3 region has the DNA TGTGCCAGCAGCGCCCCCAGGGCAGGGACGGCTAGCGGGAGAATGAATGAGCAGTTCTTC.

This clonotype was found a few times. CDR3 DNA sequence: TGCAGTGCCCGTAGTGGTACGGCCTTCGAGCAGTACTTC. Its translation: CSARSGTAFEQYF. This rearrangement joins TRBV20-1 to TRBJ2-7; D remains unclear. V gave up 6 bases and J gave up 6 bases, with 18 bases separating them. This CDR3 is built from 13 residues. Germline CDR1 DFQATT, CDR2 SNEGSKA (reference sequence).

The chain carries TRBV5-1 and TRBJ2-5, with D perhaps matching TRBD2 (6 bases). The CDR3 runs 16 residues. Germline values: CDR1 SGHRS, CDR2 YFSETQ. Trimming left V 0 bases short and J 6 bases short, with 18 bases between. As DNA, the CDR3 is TGCGCCAGCAGCTTGGATTTGGGACTTCACGTGAAGACCCAGTACTTC. Translating it yields CASSLDLGLHVKTQYF.

This clonotype was counted only a few times. The gene calls are TRBV5-1 and TRBJ2-5, with D tentatively TRBD1 or TRBD2 (5 bases each). Germline-derived CDR1 and CDR2 are SGHRS and YFSETQ. The CDR3 extends over 16 amino acids. Deletions cut 0 bases from V and 1 base from J, with 13 bases between. CDR3 region: CASSLDLGAVQETQYF. The CDR3 DNA is TGCGCCAGCAGCTTGGATCTCGGGGCCGTCCAAGAGACCCAGTACTTC.

This clonotype appeared a few times. This sequence joins TRBV15 and TRBJ2-3; D is unresolved. From germline, CDR1 is LNHNV and CDR2 YYDKDF (reference sequence). Between the trimmed V and J ends, which lost 6 bases and 5 bases, there was a span of 9 bases. The CDR3 has 12 residues. The CDR3 nucleotides are TGTGCCACCAGTTCCAACGGAGATACGCAGTATTTT. Translation: CATSSNGDTQYF. Complete variable domain (other parts from reference TRBV15 and TRBJ2-3): DAMVIQNPRYQVTQFGKPVTLSCSQTLNHNVMYWYQQKSSQAPKLLFHYYDKDFNNEADTPDNFQSRRPNTSFCFLDIRSPGLGDTAMYLCATSSNGDTQYFGPGTRLTVL.

This chain connects TRBV20-1 to TRBJ2-2; D is undetermined. The V gene's germline CDR1 is DFQATT and CDR2 SNEGSKA (reference sequence). This CDR3 comprises 15 residues. Trimming took 0 bases from V and 1 from J, leaving 9 bases between them. CDR3: CSARDLRVNTGELFF. The DNA of the CDR3 is TGCAGTGCTAGAGATCTCAGAGTGAACACCGGGGAGCTGTTTTTT.